These T cell receptor beta chains were read from a single sample in a study of cytomegalovirus exposure and HLA in healthy donors. Assay used: immunoSEQ multiplex PCR; TCRdb lists only in-frame clones, some missing. This table has approximately 120,000 clones, 65% to 85% appearing once. Sequencing used PBMCs. The receptors were sampled from a man in his forties or fifties in good health and CMV-seronegative. Both conserved end residues are part of each CDR3.

>TRBV27
CASTPGLAGGDNEQFF
>TRBV10-3
CAITPDRDGTEAFF
>TRBV5-1
CASSLGSDQNIQYF
>TRBV28
CASGSTGTDTQYF
>TRBV7-9
CASSPRRDAGYGYTF
>TRBV2
CASDLLNTEAFF
>TRBV29-1
CSVGREGLDTGELFF
>TRBV6-5
CASSSGSNQPQHF
>TRBV7-2
CASSLQAGTQETQYF
>TRBV4-3
CASSPYTGVYEQYF
>TRBV7-2
CASSQDRIYEQYF
>TRBV30
CAWSVLNREEQYF
>TRBV12-5
CASAGKREYETQYF
>TRBV6-6
CASTRLAGGTDTQYF
>TRBV6-5
CASSLDGGNSPLHF
>TRBV5-1
CASSLAPTSGRDTQYF
>TRBV7-9
CASSRLGTSGSIGVHEQYF
>TRBV5-1
CASSLGSSDEQFF
>TRBV5-4
CASSGGGSVGEQYF
>TRBV5-4
CASSFRDTPHGETQYF
>TRBV4-3
CASSQGGGNTEAFF
>TRBV6-6
CASNIAGMGNEQFF
>TRBV28
CASSPRTSGRRADTQYF
>TRBV10-3
CAITRGKSYEQYF
>TRBV28
CASLGAAGANVLTF
>TRBV7-6
CASSLGSGGYEQYF
>TRBV6-1
CASMEGQAARSYTF
>TRBV27
CASFSGGNKRELFF
>TRBV1
CTSSPETGLNTYEQYF
>TRBV28
CASRQGVTDTQYF
>TRBV15
CATSRESGRATDTQYF
>TRBV6-6
CASSSGQTIAKNIQYF
>TRBV5-1
CASSPIAPGLAGGPYEQYF
>TRBV7-2
CASSLTASGYTGELFF
>TRBV25-1
CASIGVGGGAFF
>TRBV6-1
CASSAGTSGNYEQYF
>TRBV11-2
CASSLAPNHAYGQYF
>TRBV27
CASSTLLAGSYEQYF
>TRBV5-1
CASSFGGTSYEQYF
>TRBV25-1
CASVKGGGETQYF
>TRBV6-5
CASSYGLTGGYEKLFF
>TRBV28
CASIRAISDSTYEQYF
>TRBV7-9
CASSPQGANEQYF
>TRBV29-1
CSVALGGTNEKLFF
>TRBV27
CASSLYPGDLYEQYF
>TRBV9
CASSVRQFTGELFF
>TRBV30
CAWSTQGGQYEQYF
>TRBV7-2
CASSLQVPPGIYDEQYF
>TRBV5-4
CASSWRTQETQYF
>TRBV10-2
CASSATSGARVVSEQFF
>TRBV6-5
CASSYPGGRSPLHF
>TRBV9
CASSVSSQREFDEQFF
>TRBV18
CASSRDRGNYGYTF
>TRBV5-1
CASSSHSGNTIYF
>TRBV15
CATSRAYGGRGNTQYF
>TRBV29-1
CSVGGGGRYEQYF
>TRBV7-8
CASSWRLAGGTGELFF
>TRBV4-3
CASSQAEGSEQYF
>TRBV18
CASSPGTGGRTDTQYF